This TCR beta chain was captured by sequencing in a study of radiotherapy plus CTLA-4 blockade in lung cancer. V gave up 5 bases and J gave up 4 bases; unmatched junction bases: 5. The CDR3 is 14 residues long. The germline CDR1 and CDR2 sequences are MDHEN and SYDVKM. Clones were sequenced by immunoSEQ multiplex PCR, and TCRdb holds only the in-frame ones, with some missing. The data contain tens of thousands of clones, around 85% of them singletons. To note about this clone: Antigen unknown.

Study outcomes and limitations: Early shifts in blood T cell clones, with interferon-beta, reportedly predicted response best.

This clonotype was sampled from a human donor with non-small cell lung cancer who had stable disease on radiotherapy plus ipilimumab. The chain links TRBV28 to TRBJ1-5; TRBD1 aligns across 7 bases. Sequenced here: peripheral blood, sampled from a patient treated with radiotherapy plus ipilimumab. The CDR3 region has the DNA TGTGCCAGCAGTGGACAGGTCCAAAATCAGCCCCAGCATTTT. This gives the protein CASSGQVQNQPQHF.